This TCR beta chain stems from a study of blood T cell repertoires in COVID-19. At the level of the study: Researchers got acute and convalescent COVID-19 samples from the United States, Italy and Spain. Sample material is recorded as cDNA or gDNA derived from T cells, B-cell-depleted T cells, or PBMCs.

Original methodology: Reference gene primer amplification gave estimated nucleated cell counts. Generated by immunoSEQ multiplex PCR, the TCRdb table keeps only in-frame clones and is missing some. The V and J calls and clone size are taken from that table; D and trimming were inferred from the DNA. The sample carries hundreds of thousands of clones, about 91% recorded once. Germline V gene data show CDR1 as MDHEN and CDR2 as SYDVKM. The CDR3 is made up of 14 amino acids. V was trimmed by 4 bases and J by 1 base, leaving 11 bases between them. The clonotype comes from a woman in her twenties or thirties who had recovered from COVID-19. The sample was peripheral blood. This rearrangement joins TRBV28 to TRBJ2-7, with a possible D match to TRBD2 (6 bases). The CDR3, as DNA: TGTGCCAGCAGTTCTCCGGGACTGTCCTACGAGCAGTACTTC. Residues: CASSSPGLSYEQYF.